Shown below are 13 T cell receptor beta chains from a single sample sequenced in a study of beta chain features in type 1 diabetes. General study points: In every one of the four CD4+ subsets, TCRB CDR3s were moderately but significantly shorter in Type 1 diabetes patients.

As every portion of the isolated RNA was reverse transcribed, the sequencing read expressed TCRB transcripts. This table comes from immunoSEQ multiplex PCR, and its TCRdb copy is limited to in-frame clones, with some not included. The sample has 300,000 to 400,000 clones; 9.3% are singletons. These receptors are not linked to any known antigen. What was sequenced was central memory CD4+ T cells from blood. These receptors were obtained from a man aged 25-45 years with type 1 diabetes.

Only a few counts were recorded for this clone. The CDR3 bases are TGCGCCAGCAGTGAGTCGACACACACAGATACGCAGTATTTT. As protein: CASSESTHTDTQYF. The V call is TRBV10-2, the J call TRBJ2-3; D unclear. The V and J ends lost 0 bases and 2 bases respectively, with 6 bases between them. Germline lookup yields CDR1 WSHSY and CDR2 SAAADI. This CDR3 region has 14 residues.

This clone was counted between two and nine times. The chain uses TRBV19 and TRBJ1-1; D perhaps matches TRBD1 (5 bases). The CDR3 spans 15 residues. V gave up 6 bases and J gave up 5 bases, with 19 bases separating them. The germline gives CDR1 LNHDA, CDR2 SQIVND (reference sequence). The CDR3 spells CASRLGVPRGTEAFF. The CDR3 DNA is TGTGCCAGTAGGTTAGGGGTCCCGAGAGGAACTGAAGCTTTCTTT.

This clone has just a few counts. This chain uses TRBV5-1 with TRBJ1-1, with 7 bases that match TRBD1. With V trimmed by 0 bases and J by 7 bases, 9 bases remained unmatched. Germline V gene sequence: CDR1 SGHRS, CDR2 YFSETQ. The CDR3 is 15 amino acids. The CDR3 DNA reads TGCGCCAGCAGCTTGGGACAGGGAAAGGTTCATGAAGCTTTCTTT. Translated, it gives CASSLGQGKVHEAFF.

This clone was found a few times. The chain employs TRBV7-2 and TRBJ2-2, with D uncertain. V lost 2 bases, J lost 1 base, and 5 bases lay in between. The V gene's germline CDR1 is SGHTA and CDR2 FQGNSA. CDR3 length: 14 residues. The CDR3 reads CASSLRQNTGELFF. In nucleotides, the CDR3 is TGTGCCAGCAGCTTAAGACAGAACACCGGGGAGCTGTTTTTT.

The genes are TRBV18 and TRBJ2-3; no definite D call. The CDR3 length is 13 residues. V lost 3 bases, J lost 2 bases, and 6 bases lay in between. CDR1 KGHSH and CDR2 LQKENI come from the germline V gene. The CDR3 protein is CASSPSATDTQYF. The CDR3 DNA follows: TGTGCCAGCTCACCGTCAGCCACAGATACGCAGTATTTT.

This clone showed up just a few times. The gene calls are TRBV30 and TRBJ2-4; perhaps TRBD1 as D (6 bases). CDR1 is GTSNPN, CDR2 SVGIG, per germline (reference sequence). The ends were cut back, 1 base at V and 9 bases at J, with 13 bases in the middle. The CDR3 extends over 13 amino acids. This chain's CDR3 is CAWSDRERGIQYF. The CDR3 nucleotides are TGTGCCTGGAGTGACAGGGAAAGGGGCATTCAGTACTTC.

This clone was counted ten times or more. The chain employs TRBV28 and TRBJ1-2; 8 bases agree with TRBD1. The germline CDR1 and CDR2 sequences are MDHEN and SYDVKM. This CDR3 contains 16 residues. Unmatched junction bases numbered 6, after V lost 3 bases and J lost 0 bases. The CDR3 region is CASSLLQGAPNYGYTF. The CDR3, as DNA: TGTGCCAGCAGTTTGCTCCAGGGGGCCCCTAACTATGGCTACACCTTC.

This clone was detected a few times. The chain links TRBV21-1 to TRBJ1-6. TRBV21-1 is given as a pseudogene. The CDR3 covers 16 residues. The CDR3 DNA follows: TGTGCCAGCAGCACACAAGGGAGCTCCTATAATTCACCCCTCCACTTT. This gives the protein CASSTQGSSYNSPLHF.

The chain links TRBV7-2 to TRBJ1-1; no firm D call. The V gene's germline CDR1 is SGHTA and CDR2 FQGNSA. Trimming took off 6 bases at V and 1 base at J, with 9 bases between the two ends. The CDR3 is 13 residues long. CDR3 protein: CASRHSANTEAFF. The DNA for the CDR3 is TGTGCCAGCAGGCACAGCGCGAACACTGAAGCTTTCTTT.

This clone turned up a few times. The chain uses TRBV5-1 and TRBJ2-3; no firm D call. The CDR3 contains 16 residues. With 0 bases removed from V and 1 base from J, the gap between germline ends came to 12 bases. Germline V CDR1 and CDR2: SGHRS, YFSETQ. The CDR3 DNA reads as TGCGCCAGCAGCTTGGTCGCCGCGGTCGGCACAGATACGCAGTATTTT. It encodes CASSLVAAVGTDTQYF.

The table lists this clone with a few counts. The V call is TRBV11-2, the J call TRBJ2-6; tentative D call: TRBD1 (6 bases). This CDR3 is built from 16 residues. V was clipped by 8 bases and J by 2 bases, with 16 bases between them. The germline V gene encodes CDR1 SGHAT and CDR2 FQNNGV. As DNA, the CDR3 is TGTGCCAGCTGGGGGACAACAGGGCCTGGGGCCAACGTCCTGACTTTC. Protein sequence: CASWGTTGPGANVLTF.

There are a few counts of this clone. V and J are TRBV10-1 and TRBJ2-2; TRBD2 is a possible D gene (6 bases). With 4 bases removed from V and 3 bases from J, the gap between germline ends came to 9 bases. Germline lookup yields CDR1 WNHNN and CDR2 SYGVQD (reference sequence). The CDR3 contains 14 residues. CDR3 sequence (DNA): TGCGCCAGCAGTGCGGTAGCGGACACCGGGGAGCTGTTTTTT. Amino acids: CASSAVADTGELFF.

This clone was picked up a small number of times. The CDR3 bases are TGTGCCAGCAGTGACAGGGGGGGTAATCAGCCCCAGCATTTT. It is translated as CASSDRGGNQPQHF. This chain uses TRBV6-6 with TRBJ1-5, with TRBD1 matching over 9 bases. This CDR3 is 14 amino acids long. In germline, CDR1 is MNHNY, CDR2 SVGAGI (reference sequence). The ends lost 5 bases at V and 4 bases at J; junction bases unmatched: 3.